This T cell receptor (beta chain) appears in the sequencing data of a study of shared clonotypes between healthy human individuals. General study results and limits: It was the non-shared clonotypes that had lower generation probabilities than clonotypes shared by all four donors.

The V gene's germline CDR1 is MNHEY and CDR2 SVGAGI. The CDR3 length is 13 residues. The germline V and J ends were trimmed by 0 bases and 6 bases, with 8 bases remaining between them. Points on this clone: Antigen specificity is unknown.

Sequencing used immunoSEQ multiplex PCR; TCRdb keeps in-frame clones, though not all of them. Among 400,000 to 600,000 clones listed, 95% to 96% were seen once. V is TRBV6-5 and J is TRBJ1-1; D remains unclear. Sequences were obtained from naive CD4+ T cells sorted from blood. The sample's subset: CD45RA+ positively selected. The TCR originated in a woman aged 25-40 years in good health. CDR3 amino acids: CASSYSFTSEAFF. The CDR3 DNA follows: TGTGCCAGCAGTTACTCTTTCACTTCTGAAGCTTTCTTT.